The next 27 T cell receptor beta chains were all read from a single sample in a study of CD4 T cells in relation to SARS-CoV-2 and coronaviruses. Before the COVID-19 pandemic, during about 2011-2019, CD4+ T cells were taken from unexposed donors. Repertoires were generated with immunoSEQ multiplex PCR, while TCRdb's copy carries only in-frame clones and drops some. The table includes 65,000 or so clones, approximately 94% detected once. The sequenced material came from naive CD4+ T cells from PBMCs. Subset noted: naive CD4+ T cells isolated by negative enrichment. The receptor set was obtained from a human donor in good health.

This chain joins TRBV19 and TRBJ1-2; TRBD1 matches 7 bases. Germline CDR1 reads LNHDA; CDR2 reads SQIVND (reference sequence). Losses at the gene ends were 5 bases for V and 5 bases for J; bases not matched to a gene: 5. This CDR3 region has 13 residues. The CDR3 coding sequence is TGTGCCAGTAGTCGAACAGGGGTATATGGCTACACCTTC. This translates into CASSRTGVYGYTF.

This clone was detected a few times. The chain is built from TRBV3-1 (or the pseudogene TRBV3-2) and TRBJ1-2; D unresolved. The CDR3 length is 12 residues. CDR1 is LGHDT and CDR2 is YNNKEL in the germline V gene (reference sequence). Trimming cost V 1 base and J 7 bases, with 7 bases left between them. The DNA of the CDR3 is TGTGCCAGCAGCCAAGCCGGGAGTGGCTACACCTTC. It codes for CASSQAGSGYTF.

V gene TRBV5-1 combines with J gene TRBJ1-4, with 9 bases lining up with TRBD1. Trimming at V came to 4 bases and at J to 2 bases, leaving 3 bases not matched to a gene. CDR3 length: 15 residues. In germline, CDR1 is SGHRS, CDR2 YFSETQ. CDR3 sequence reads: CASSGTGSTNEKLFF. CDR3 bases: TGCGCCAGCAGCGGGACAGGGAGCACTAATGAAAAACTGTTTTTT.

This clone was observed once. V usage is TRBV5-4 and J usage is TRBJ2-3, with D unresolved. Germline V gene sequence: CDR1 SGHNT, CDR2 YYREEE (reference sequence). Trimming took 0 bases from V and 4 from J, leaving 6 bases between them. CDR3 length equals 13 residues. CDR3 region: CASSLVGSDTQYF. In DNA form, the CDR3 reads TGTGCCAGCAGCTTGGTAGGTTCAGATACGCAGTATTTT.

In its sample, this clone was seen a few times. The chain is built from TRBV2 and TRBJ1-2; 9 positions match TRBD1. The CDR3 extends over 14 amino acids. With V trimmed by 6 bases and J by 8 bases, 10 bases remained unmatched. CDR1 SNHLY and CDR2 FYNNEI come from the germline V gene. CDR3 region: CASRSALDRGGYTF. The CDR3 region has the DNA TGTGCCAGCAGGTCGGCCTTGGACAGGGGAGGCTACACCTTC.

This clone was detected a few times. The chain combines TRBV10-1 with TRBJ2-7; no definite D call. Trimming left V 1 base short and J 9 bases short, with 13 bases between. Germline assignment: CDR1 WNHNN and CDR2 SYGVQD (reference sequence). This CDR3 spans 13 amino acids. The CDR3 here is CASSEFLAKGQYF. CDR3 bases: TGCGCCAGCAGTGAGTTTCTCGCTAAGGGGCAGTACTTC.

The V and J genes are TRBV5-1 and TRBJ2-5; D perhaps matches TRBD1 (6 bases). The germline V gene has CDR1 SGHRS and CDR2 YFSETQ. The CDR3 has 14 amino acids. Trimming pared 4 bases from V and 5 bases from J, leaving 15 bases between. The DNA for the CDR3 is TGCGCCAGCAGCAACAGGGTCTCTCGGGAGACCCAGTACTTC. Residues: CASSNRVSRETQYF.

V usage is TRBV5-1 and J usage is TRBJ2-3; 7 bases are a match to TRBD1. Germline V gives CDR1 SGHRS, CDR2 YFSETQ. This CDR3 comprises 15 residues. Losses at the gene ends were 0 bases for V and 3 bases for J; bases not matched to a gene: 4. In DNA form, the CDR3 reads TGCGCCAGCAGCTTGGGACAGGGATCGACAGATACGCAGTATTTT. As protein: CASSLGQGSTDTQYF.

The CDR3 DNA is TGTGCCAGCAGCCAAGATACCTTCATAGTAGGGGAGACCCAGTACTTC. It translates to CASSQDTFIVGETQYF. This chain uses TRBV4-2 with TRBJ2-5, with unresolved D. Germline V CDR1 and CDR2: LGHNA, YNFKEQ. V was clipped by 0 bases and J by 5 bases, with 16 bases between them. The CDR3 extends over 16 amino acids.

The rearrangement uses TRBV18 and TRBJ1-2; D not resolved. Germline V gene sequence: CDR1 KGHSH, CDR2 LQKENI. Trimming pared 1 base from V and 4 bases from J, leaving 10 bases between. The CDR3 has 14 amino acids. The CDR3 bases are TGTGCCAGCTCACCACGTTTTAGGATCTATGGCTACACCTTC. Its translation: CASSPRFRIYGYTF.

This chain links TRBV12-3 or TRBV12-4 with TRBJ2-2; unclear D gene. The CDR3 totals 11 residues. The germline V and J ends were trimmed by 6 bases and 6 bases, with 5 bases remaining between them. CDR3 sequence (DNA): TGTGCCAGCAGCCGTCCCGGGGAGCTGTTTTTT. It is translated as CASSRPGELFF.

This clone has only one observation. The rearrangement uses TRBV11-2 and TRBJ2-1, with 9 positions matching TRBD1. Per germline, CDR1 SGHAT and CDR2 FQNNGV. Germline trimming cut 5 bases from V and 12 bases from J; bases unmatched to any gene: 5. The length of the CDR3 is 12 residues. The CDR3 bases are TGTGCCAGCAGCCTCGGGACAGGGCGGCAGTTCTTC. Amino acid sequence: CASSLGTGRQFF.

The chain carries TRBV3-1 (or the pseudogene TRBV3-2) and TRBJ2-3; 12 nucleotides match TRBD2. V lost 0 bases to trimming and J lost 4 bases; unmatched junction nucleotides: 8. The germline CDR1 and CDR2 sequences are LGHDT and YNNKEL (reference sequence). CDR3 size: 18 residues. The CDR3 sequence: CASSQDLASGRAADTQYF. In nucleotides, the CDR3 is TGTGCCAGCAGCCAAGATCTGGCTAGCGGGAGGGCAGCAGATACGCAGTATTTT.

The rearrangement links TRBV11-2 to TRBJ1-4; D not resolved. V lost 5 bases and J lost 8, with 15 bases in between. Germline V CDR1 and CDR2: SGHAT, FQNNGV. CDR3 size: 14 residues. The CDR3 DNA reads as TGTGCCAGCAGCCCTAGTTTGGCGCGAGAAAAACTGTTTTTT. Its translation is CASSPSLAREKLFF.

This chain links TRBV24-1 with TRBJ1-1; a possible D gene is TRBD1 (5 bases). Per germline, CDR1 KGHDR and CDR2 SFDVKD. Between the trimmed V and J ends, which lost 5 bases and 4 bases, there was a span of 10 bases. CDR3 length: 13 residues. The CDR3 sequence is CATSGSGGTEAFF. The CDR3 coding sequence is TGTGCCACCAGTGGGTCCGGGGGCACTGAAGCTTTCTTT.

The V gene is TRBV5-6, the J gene TRBJ1-4, with D hard to call. This CDR3 is built from 15 residues. The germline CDR1 and CDR2 sequences are SGHDT and YYEEEE. V was clipped by 4 bases and J by 0 bases, with 10 bases between them. The CDR3 region has the DNA TGTGCCAGCAGCCCTCGTGTTTCAACTAATGAAAAACTGTTTTTT. Translation: CASSPRVSTNEKLFF.

The chain recombines TRBV19 with TRBJ2-5, with 11 bases lining up with TRBD1. With 6 bases clipped from V and 5 bases from J, the junction kept 5 bases outside the gene matches. The germline V gene encodes CDR1 LNHDA and CDR2 SQIVND (reference sequence). The CDR3 is 14 residues long. The CDR3 sequence is CASRGTGGDETQYF. The CDR3 region has the DNA TGTGCCAGTAGGGGGACAGGGGGTGACGAGACCCAGTACTTC.

The chain combines TRBV28 with TRBJ2-1; 8 bases align to TRBD2. Trimming cost V 7 bases and J 10 bases; bases outside gene matches: 9. This CDR3 contains 13 residues. Germline assignment: CDR1 MDHEN and CDR2 SYDVKM. The CDR3 DNA follows: TGTGCCAGCAAACGTTCGGGAGGGCCGGAGCAGTTCTTC. Its translation: CASKRSGGPEQFF.

This clone appeared a single time. V gene TRBV18 combines with J gene TRBJ2-1; 8 positions agree with TRBD1. This CDR3 has 16 residues. With 1 base clipped from V and 6 bases from J, the junction kept 8 bases outside the gene matches. CDR1 and CDR2 (germline): KGHSH, LQKENI. The CDR3 sequence is CASSPLRQGARNEQFF. CDR3 DNA sequence: TGTGCCAGCTCACCACTAAGGCAGGGGGCACGCAATGAGCAGTTCTTC.

This chain connects TRBV30 to TRBJ1-1; D may be TRBD1 (6 bases). V lost 1 base, J lost 1 base, and 7 bases lay in between. The CDR3 is 13 amino acids. Per the germline V gene, CDR1 is GTSNPN and CDR2 is SVGIG (reference sequence). For the CDR3, the DNA is TGTGCCTGGAGTGGACAGGAGAACACTGAAGCTTTCTTT. This sequence encodes CAWSGQENTEAFF. Together with reference TRBV30 and TRBJ1-1, the CDR3 gives the full variable domain: SQTIHQWPATLVQPVGSPLSLECTVEGTSNPNLYWYRQAAGRGLQLLFYSVGIGQISSEVPQNLSASRPQDRQFILSSKKLLLSDSGFYLCAWSGQENTEAFFGQGTRLTVV.

The gene calls are TRBV6-1 and TRBJ2-7; D unclear. The CDR3 runs to 15 residues. Germline V gene sequence: CDR1 MNHNS, CDR2 SASEGT. V was trimmed by 1 base and J by 3 bases, leaving 13 bases between them. This CDR3 is CASSEGANSRYEQYF. The CDR3 DNA follows: TGTGCCAGCAGTGAAGGGGCGAACTCGCGCTACGAGCAGTACTTC.

The V gene is TRBV12-3 or TRBV12-4, the J gene TRBJ2-5; possibly TRBD2 for D (7 bases). V lost 5 bases and J lost 9, with 16 bases in between. This CDR3 is 13 amino acids long. The DNA for the CDR3 is TGTGCCAGCAGTACACAAGGGGGGGTAGCCCAGTACTTC. Its translation is CASSTQGGVAQYF.

This clone was seen only once. V gene TRBV6-1 combines with J gene TRBJ1-5; D unresolved. Trimming cost V 2 bases and J 0 bases, with 8 bases left between them. The CDR3 length is 15 residues. Germline V CDR1 and CDR2: MNHNS, SASEGT. CDR3 DNA sequence: TGTGCCAGCAGTGAACCCAGTTATAGCAATCAGCCCCAGCATTTT. It encodes CASSEPSYSNQPQHF.

The CDR3: CASRGHGSGYEQFF. In DNA, the CDR3 is TGTGCCAGTAGGGGACACGGCTCGGGCTATGAGCAGTTCTTC. V and J are TRBV19 and TRBJ2-1, with TRBD1 as a possible D gene (6 bases). This CDR3 region has 14 residues. From germline, CDR1 is LNHDA and CDR2 SQIVND (reference sequence). V was shortened by 6 bases and J by 8 bases, with 17 bases between the two germline ends.

The chain carries TRBV19 and TRBJ2-3, with 9 bases matching TRBD2. CDR3 length: 14 residues. Germline V CDR1 and CDR2: LNHDA, SQIVND (reference sequence). Trimming cost V 7 bases and J 4 bases; bases outside gene matches: 6. CDR3 residues: CASKPTSGSDTQYF. CDR3 in DNA: TGTGCCAGTAAACCGACTAGCGGATCAGATACGCAGTATTTT.

The chain couples TRBV27 to TRBJ2-3, with D possibly being TRBD2 (6 bases). Germline V gene sequence: CDR1 MNHEY, CDR2 SMNVEV (reference sequence). The ends were cut back, 5 bases at V and 0 bases at J, with 12 bases in the middle. The CDR3 is 15 amino acids. The DNA of the CDR3 is TGTGCCAGCAGTCTGAGCGGGCTCAGCACAGATACGCAGTATTTT. This gives the protein CASSLSGLSTDTQYF.

This clone showed up just once. The CDR3 region has the DNA TGTGCTAGTGGTTTGGTTCTAGCGGGGCTTTACAATGAGCAGTTCTTC. Translated: CASGLVLAGLYNEQFF. This chain links TRBV12-5 with TRBJ2-1; 9 bases are shared with TRBD2. The CDR3 has 16 residues. J gave up 4 bases and V 0 bases, and 4 bases lay outside the gene matches. CDR1 is LGHNT, CDR2 FRNRAP, per germline.